This T cell receptor beta chain was profiled in a study of Graves' ophthalmopathy and Graves' hyperthyroidism (dated by TCRdb to about 2018). Turning to the overall study: Peripheral blood was collected at initial diagnosis, before any treatment. The study used TCR beta repertoire signatures to distinguish Graves' ophthalmopathy from Graves' hyperthyroidism and to predict progression to ophthalmopathy. In total, some 130 blood samples were TCR-sequenced: some 40 ophthalmopathy, over 70 hyperthyroidism and some 17 hyperthyroidism-to-ophthalmopathy patients. A discovery set of 95 to 100 patients (more than 40 ophthalmopathy, 60 or so stable hyperthyroidism) was enrolled to explore V-J signatures distinguishing ophthalmopathy from hyperthyroidism. The independent validation cohort included some 19 hyperthyroidism patients plus 17 patients who later progressed from hyperthyroidism to ophthalmopathy. In more than five hyperthyroidism patients, T-cell repertoires of thyroid tissue and blood were compared. Following sampling, methimazole starting at 30 mg daily was administered to hyperthyroidism patients, and high-dose intravenous methylprednisolone was administered to ophthalmopathy patients.

Points the paper makes about the study in general: No statistical method was used to set the sample size in advance, and the investigators knew which group each participant was assigned to. Ophthalmopathy was separated from stable hyperthyroidism by the 13-signature model with roughly 87% sensitivity and 81.08% specificity in cross-validation and with 80%/75% in the test set. In validation, the model predicted ophthalmopathy progression with about 70% sensitivity and approximately 72% specificity; more than ten predicted patients were CT-confirmed with GO in a median of around 6 months. Most expanded thyroid clonotypes with a frequency above 0.001 also appeared in blood, which suggests that blood repertoires may reflect the immune response in the thyroid.

Relative to germline, V is missing 4 bases and J is missing 2 bases, with 5 bases of the junction outside any gene match. From the cysteine through the phenylalanine, the CDR3 covers 15 amino acids. The retained sequence is limited to the CDR3, 45 bases, with the frame set at the first base. Hyperthyroidism was defined as stable when no progression to ophthalmopathy occurred within 18 months of follow-up. Hyperthyroidism patients were newly diagnosed, were aged 18 to 65 years, and had a disease duration under 2 months. Anyone with other autoimmune diseases, uncontrolled infections, pregnancy or lactation was excluded from the study. Clinical symptoms, serum thyroxine, TRAb, thyroid ultrasound and orbital computed tomography were used for diagnosis. Ficoll-Paque density gradient centrifugation was used to isolate PBMCs from 8 to 10 ml of fresh peripheral blood. Total RNA was extracted with Trizol reagent and quality-checked on an Agilent 2100 Bioanalyzer.

TCR beta CDR3 regions were amplified from RNA transcripts for repertoire sequencing. The first round of RT-PCR was done with HTBI primers and the Qiagen OneStep RT-PCR kit, and was followed by a second round of multiplex PCR, then size selection and purification. Sequencing of the libraries was carried out on an Illumina HiSeq2000 in paired-end mode with 100 bp reads. The study's processing was this. SOAPnuke was used for read processing, and reads with adapters, uncalled bases, a mean Phred below 15, or no exact constant-primer or identifier match were discarded. High-quality paired reads were merged with COPE v1.2.5. Each unique nucleotide sequence was treated as a clonotype, and MiTCR v1.1 was used to align the clonotypes to the IMGT TRB V, D and J references. The analysis was limited to V-J combinations with a frequency above 0.0001, which together covered 99.2% of repertoires. A TCR clonal expansion and chaos score per V-J combination was defined as the ratio of F50 clonal expansion to chaos observed in the TCRdist matrix. Welch's t-statistics and random forest were used to reduce the features to roughly 14 V-J combinations, which were then used as input to a naive Bayes classifier. The similarity between thyroid and blood repertoires was quantified using the Morisita-Horn index. TCRdb itself trimmed the public reads at Q25 with fastp, ran MiXCR and retained productive beta chains. Rows merge per CDR3 protein into single entries with the most common DNA and genes. These V and J calls originate from TCRdb's pipeline instead of the authors' own analysis. A total of about 370,000 distinct CDR3 sequences appear in this sample, 17% of them only once. 2% to 3% of the sample goes to the ten largest clones.

This clonotype showed up many times. The specificity of this receptor is unknown. No per-base quality is available; no much larger clone lies one base away. Material: peripheral blood. In this chain, TRBV12-3 or TRBV12-4 is recombined with TRBJ2-5; TRBD1 agrees with 9 junctional bases. The receptor was isolated from an adult woman with stable Graves' hyperthyroidism. The nucleotide sequence reads TGTGCCAGCAGTTCTAGGACAGGGGAACAAGAGACCCAGTACTTC. Translated, it gives CASSSRTGEQETQYF.